This T cell receptor (beta chain) was observed in a study of cytomegalovirus exposure and HLA in healthy donors. A note on this clone: Its specificity is not known.

Findings of the study overall: The authors reported that TCR beta sequences could predict HLA-A and HLA-B alleles. These predictions were accurate for most subjects in the first cohort. Some TCR beta chains (164 of them) were listed as cytomegalovirus-associated.

Primers: 60 Vbeta forward and 13 Jbeta reverse. The method was immunoSEQ multiplex PCR; TCRdb's version includes in-frame clones alone and lacks a portion of them. The table shows about 89,000 clones, with about 74% occurring only once. While unrecorded immune exposures were likely, the donors were nominally healthy when sampled. V trimming: 5 bases; J trimming: 0 bases; junction bases outside the gene matches: 4. CDR1 and CDR2 (germline): MDHEN, SYDVKM. This CDR3 contains 15 residues. The sequenced sample consisted of PBMCs. V is TRBV28 and J is TRBJ1-5; 7 bases fit TRBD1. The receptor comes from a man in his thirties or forties in good health and CMV-seronegative. CDR3 in DNA: TGTGCCAGCAGTCTTGACAGGGTTAGCAATCAGCCCCAGCATTTT. It translates to CASSLDRVSNQPQHF.